This T cell receptor (beta chain) derives from a study of blood T cell repertoires in COVID-19. This clone has a single count. V was clipped by 7 bases and J by 0 bases; unmatched bases: 6. CDR3 length: 14 amino acids. Germline V gives CDR1 MNHEY, CDR2 SVGAGI. TCRdb keeps only in-frame clones here, not all; method: immunoSEQ multiplex PCR. The table lists some 510,000 clones, roughly 90% of them singletons. Sequencing was done on a sample of PBMCs or T cells enriched from blood (not recorded which). This chain links TRBV6-5 with TRBJ2-7, with TRBD1 identical over 7 bases. The clonotype was recovered from a middle-aged woman who had recovered from COVID-19. In nucleotides, the CDR3 is TGTGCCAGCACCTCCGGGGACAGCTCCTACGAGCAGTACTTC. This encodes CASTSGDSSYEQYF.